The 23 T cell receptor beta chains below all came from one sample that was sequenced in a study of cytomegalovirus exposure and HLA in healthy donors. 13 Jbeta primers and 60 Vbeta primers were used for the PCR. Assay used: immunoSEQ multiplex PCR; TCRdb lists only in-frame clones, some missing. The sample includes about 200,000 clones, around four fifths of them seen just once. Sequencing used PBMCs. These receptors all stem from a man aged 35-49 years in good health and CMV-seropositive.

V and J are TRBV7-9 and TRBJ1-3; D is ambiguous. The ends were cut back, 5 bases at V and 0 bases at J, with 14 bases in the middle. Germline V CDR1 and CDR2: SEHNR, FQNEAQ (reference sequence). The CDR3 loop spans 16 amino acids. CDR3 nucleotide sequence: TGTGCCAGCAGCGCACGCCCAGAGGGCTCTGGAAACACCATATATTTT. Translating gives CASSARPEGSGNTIYF.

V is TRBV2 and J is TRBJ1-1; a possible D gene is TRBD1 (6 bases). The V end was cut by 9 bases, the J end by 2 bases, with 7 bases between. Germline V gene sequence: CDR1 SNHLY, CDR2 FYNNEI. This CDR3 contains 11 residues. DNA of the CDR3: TGTGCCAGACAGGGAAACACTGAAGCTTTCTTT. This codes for CARQGNTEAFF.

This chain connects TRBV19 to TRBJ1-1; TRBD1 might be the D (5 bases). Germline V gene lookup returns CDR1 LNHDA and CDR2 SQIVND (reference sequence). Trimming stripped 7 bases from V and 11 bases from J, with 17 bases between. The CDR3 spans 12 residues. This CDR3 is CASTLGSGVAFF. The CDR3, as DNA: TGTGCCAGTACCCTGGGATCGGGGGTCGCTTTCTTT.

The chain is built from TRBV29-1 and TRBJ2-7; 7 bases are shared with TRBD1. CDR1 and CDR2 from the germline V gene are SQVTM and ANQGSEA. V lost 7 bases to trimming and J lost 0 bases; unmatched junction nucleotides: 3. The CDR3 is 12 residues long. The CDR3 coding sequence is TGCAGCGCCCGGGACAGCTCCTACGAGCAGTACTTC. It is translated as CSARDSSYEQYF.

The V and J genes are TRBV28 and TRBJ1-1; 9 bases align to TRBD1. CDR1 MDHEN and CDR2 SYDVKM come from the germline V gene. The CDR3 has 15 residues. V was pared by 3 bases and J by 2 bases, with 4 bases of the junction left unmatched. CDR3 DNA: TGTGCCAGCAGTTTCCCACAGGGGGCCAACACTGAAGCTTTCTTT. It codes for CASSFPQGANTEAFF.

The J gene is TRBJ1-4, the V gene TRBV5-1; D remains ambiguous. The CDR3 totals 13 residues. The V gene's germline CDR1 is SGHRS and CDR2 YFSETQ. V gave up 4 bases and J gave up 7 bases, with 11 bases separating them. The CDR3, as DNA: TGCGCCAGCAGCCCCGGAGGAAGTGAAAAACTGTTTTTT. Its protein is CASSPGGSEKLFF.

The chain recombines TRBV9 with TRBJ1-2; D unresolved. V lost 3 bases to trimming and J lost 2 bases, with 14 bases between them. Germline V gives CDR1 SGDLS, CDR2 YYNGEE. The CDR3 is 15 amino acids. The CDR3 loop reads CASSAQSRFNYGYTF. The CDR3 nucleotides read TGTGCCAGCAGCGCCCAATCACGGTTCAACTATGGCTACACCTTC.

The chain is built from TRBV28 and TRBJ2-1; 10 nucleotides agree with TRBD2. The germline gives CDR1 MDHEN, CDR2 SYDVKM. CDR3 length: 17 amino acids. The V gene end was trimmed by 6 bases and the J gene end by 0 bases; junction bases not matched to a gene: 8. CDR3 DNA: TGTGCCAGCAGGTTAGGTAGCGGGAGGAGCTCCTACAATGAGCAGTTCTTC. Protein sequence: CASRLGSGRSSYNEQFF.

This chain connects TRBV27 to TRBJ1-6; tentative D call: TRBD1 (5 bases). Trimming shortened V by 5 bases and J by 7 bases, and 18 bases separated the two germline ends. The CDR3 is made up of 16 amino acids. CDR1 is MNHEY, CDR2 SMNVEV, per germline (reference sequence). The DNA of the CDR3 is TGTGCCAGCAGTCTTCGACAGCAACTAACGAATTCACCCCTCCACTTT. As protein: CASSLRQQLTNSPLHF.

The DNA for the CDR3 is TGCGCCAGCAGCTTGGTGTCCTCAGCGGGAATATATGAGCAGTTCTTC. As protein: CASSLVSSAGIYEQFF. This chain uses TRBV5-1 with TRBJ2-1; 7 bases agree with TRBD2. Germline CDR1 SGHRS, CDR2 YFSETQ. CDR3 length: 16 amino acids. With V trimmed by 0 bases and J by 8 bases, 11 bases remained unmatched.

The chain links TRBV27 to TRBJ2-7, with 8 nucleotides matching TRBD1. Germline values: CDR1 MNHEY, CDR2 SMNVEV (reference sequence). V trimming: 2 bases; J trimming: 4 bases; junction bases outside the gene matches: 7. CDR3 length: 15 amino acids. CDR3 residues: CASSLHVRGRYEQYF. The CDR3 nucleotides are TGTGCCAGCAGTTTACATGTCAGGGGGCGATACGAGCAGTACTTC.

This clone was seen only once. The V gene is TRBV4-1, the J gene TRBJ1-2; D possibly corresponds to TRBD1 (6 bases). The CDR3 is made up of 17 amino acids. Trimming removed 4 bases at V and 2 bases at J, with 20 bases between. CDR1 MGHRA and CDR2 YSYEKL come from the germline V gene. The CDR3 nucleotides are TGCGCCAGCAGCCCCCGAGGACAGCCCAGACTAAACTATGGCTACACCTTC. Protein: CASSPRGQPRLNYGYTF.

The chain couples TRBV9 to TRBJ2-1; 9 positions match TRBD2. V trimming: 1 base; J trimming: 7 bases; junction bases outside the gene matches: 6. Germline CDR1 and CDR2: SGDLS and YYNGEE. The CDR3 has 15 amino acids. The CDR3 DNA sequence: TGTGCCAGCAGCGTAACAGCGGGAGGTATGAATGAGCAGTTCTTC. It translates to CASSVTAGGMNEQFF.

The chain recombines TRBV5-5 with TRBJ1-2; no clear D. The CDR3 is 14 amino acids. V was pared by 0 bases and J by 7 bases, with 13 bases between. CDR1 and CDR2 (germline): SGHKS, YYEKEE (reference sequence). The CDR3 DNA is TGTGCCAGCAGCTTGGACACGCCTCAAAGTGGCTACACCTTC. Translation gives CASSLDTPQSGYTF.

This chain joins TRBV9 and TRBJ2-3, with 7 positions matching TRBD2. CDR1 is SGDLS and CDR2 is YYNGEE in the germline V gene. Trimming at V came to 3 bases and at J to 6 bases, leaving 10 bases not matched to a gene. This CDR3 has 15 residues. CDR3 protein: CASSGFGRELDTQYF. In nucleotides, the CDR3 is TGTGCCAGCAGCGGTTTCGGGCGGGAGTTGGATACGCAGTATTTT.

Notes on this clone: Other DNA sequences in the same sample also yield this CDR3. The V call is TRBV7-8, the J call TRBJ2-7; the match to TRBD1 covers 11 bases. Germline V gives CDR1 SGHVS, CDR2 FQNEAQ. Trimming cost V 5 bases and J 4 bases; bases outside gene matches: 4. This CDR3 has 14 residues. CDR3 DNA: TGTGCCAGCAGCCTAGGGGACAGGGGGTACGAGCAGTACTTC. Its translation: CASSLGDRGYEQYF.

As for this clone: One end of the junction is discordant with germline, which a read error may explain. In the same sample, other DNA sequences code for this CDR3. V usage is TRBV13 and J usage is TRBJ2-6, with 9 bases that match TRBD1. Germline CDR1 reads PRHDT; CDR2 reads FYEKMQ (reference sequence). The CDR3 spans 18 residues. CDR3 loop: CASSLRGQGFSGANVLTF. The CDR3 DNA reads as TGTGCCAGCAGCTTAAGGGGACAGGGTTTCTCTGGGGCTAACGTCCTGACTTTC.

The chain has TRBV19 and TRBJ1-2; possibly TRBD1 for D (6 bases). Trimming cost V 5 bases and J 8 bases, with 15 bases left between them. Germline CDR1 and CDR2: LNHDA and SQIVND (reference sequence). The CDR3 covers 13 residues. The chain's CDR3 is CASSAQQGWGYTF. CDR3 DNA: TGTGCCAGTAGTGCCCAACAGGGTTGGGGCTACACCTTC.

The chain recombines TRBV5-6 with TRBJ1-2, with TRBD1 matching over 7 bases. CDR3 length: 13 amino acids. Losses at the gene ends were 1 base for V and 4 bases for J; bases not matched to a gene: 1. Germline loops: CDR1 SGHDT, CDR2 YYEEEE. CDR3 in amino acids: CASSLYRGYGYTF. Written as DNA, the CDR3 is TGTGCCAGCAGCTTGTACAGGGGCTATGGCTACACCTTC. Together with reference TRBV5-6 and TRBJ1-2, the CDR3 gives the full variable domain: DAGVTQSPTHLIKTRGQQVTLRCSPKSGHDTVSWYQQALGQGPQFIFQYYEEEERQRGNFPDRFSGHQFPNYSSELNVNALLLGDSALYLCASSLYRGYGYTFGSGTRLTVV.

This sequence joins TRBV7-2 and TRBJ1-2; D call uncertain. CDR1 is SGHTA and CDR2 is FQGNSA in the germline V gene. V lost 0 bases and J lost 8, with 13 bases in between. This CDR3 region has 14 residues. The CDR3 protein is CASSLAQAAGGYTF. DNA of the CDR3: TGTGCCAGCAGCTTAGCTCAGGCTGCTGGGGGCTACACCTTC.

The CDR3 nucleotides are TGTGCCAGCAGTGGGGACAGGGGGGTAGAGCAGTACTTC. The encoded protein is CASSGDRGVEQYF. This chain joins TRBV2 and TRBJ2-7; 11 bases match TRBD1. This CDR3 comprises 13 residues. V lost 4 bases to trimming and J lost 7 bases; unmatched junction nucleotides: 3. Germline V gene lookup returns CDR1 SNHLY and CDR2 FYNNEI. The entire variable domain, with the rest obtained from reference TRBV2 and TRBJ2-7, is as follows: EPEVTQTPSHQVTQMGQEVILRCVPISNHLYFYWYRQILGQKVEFLVSFYNNEISEKSEIFDDQFSVERPDGSNFTLKIRSTKLEDSAMYFCASSGDRGVEQYFGPGTRLTVT.

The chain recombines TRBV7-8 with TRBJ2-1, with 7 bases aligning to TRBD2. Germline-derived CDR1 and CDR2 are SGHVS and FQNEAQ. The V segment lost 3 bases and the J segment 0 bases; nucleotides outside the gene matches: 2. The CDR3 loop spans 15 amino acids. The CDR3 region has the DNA TGTGCCAGCAGCTTGAAGCGGGACTCCTACAATGAGCAGTTCTTC. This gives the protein CASSLKRDSYNEQFF.

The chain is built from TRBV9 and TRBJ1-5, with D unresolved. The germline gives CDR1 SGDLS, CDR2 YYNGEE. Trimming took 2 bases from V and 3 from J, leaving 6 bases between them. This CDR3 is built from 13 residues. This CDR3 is CASSVGDNQPQHF. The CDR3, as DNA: TGTGCCAGCAGCGTGGGAGACAATCAGCCCCAGCATTTT.